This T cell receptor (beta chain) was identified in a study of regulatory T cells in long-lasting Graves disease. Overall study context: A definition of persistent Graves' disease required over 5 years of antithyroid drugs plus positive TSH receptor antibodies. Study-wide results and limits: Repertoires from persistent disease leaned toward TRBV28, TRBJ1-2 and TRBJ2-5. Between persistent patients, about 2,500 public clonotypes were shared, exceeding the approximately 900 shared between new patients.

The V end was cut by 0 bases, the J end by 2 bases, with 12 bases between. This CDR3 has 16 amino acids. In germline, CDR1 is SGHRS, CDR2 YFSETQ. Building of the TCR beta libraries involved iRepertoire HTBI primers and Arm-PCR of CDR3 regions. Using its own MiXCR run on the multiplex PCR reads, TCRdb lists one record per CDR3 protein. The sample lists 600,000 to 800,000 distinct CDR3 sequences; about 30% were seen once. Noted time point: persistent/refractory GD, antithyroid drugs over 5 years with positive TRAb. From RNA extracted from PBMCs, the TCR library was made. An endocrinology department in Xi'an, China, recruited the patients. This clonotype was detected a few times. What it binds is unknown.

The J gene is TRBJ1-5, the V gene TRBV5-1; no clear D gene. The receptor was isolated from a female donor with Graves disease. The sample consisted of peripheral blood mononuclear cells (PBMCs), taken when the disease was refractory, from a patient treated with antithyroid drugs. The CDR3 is CASSLEAVGGNQPQHF. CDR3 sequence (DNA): TGCGCCAGCAGCTTGGAGGCAGTTGGGGGCAATCAGCCCCAGCATTTT.